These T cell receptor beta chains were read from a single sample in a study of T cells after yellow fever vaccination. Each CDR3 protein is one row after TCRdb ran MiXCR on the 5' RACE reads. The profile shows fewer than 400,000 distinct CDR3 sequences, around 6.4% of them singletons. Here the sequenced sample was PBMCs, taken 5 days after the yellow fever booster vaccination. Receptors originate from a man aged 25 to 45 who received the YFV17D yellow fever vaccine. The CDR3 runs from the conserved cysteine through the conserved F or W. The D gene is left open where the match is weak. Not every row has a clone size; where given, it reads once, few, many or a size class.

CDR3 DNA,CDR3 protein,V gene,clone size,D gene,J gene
TGCTGTGCTACAGGGGGAACCGGGACAGGGGGCAGGTCCTACGAGCAGTACTTC,CCATGGTGTGGRSYEQYF,TRBV20-1,NA,TRBD1,TRBJ2-7
TGTGCCACCAGTGCCCCAAGCGGGAGAGAGGTTGATGAGCAGTTCTTC,CATSAPSGREVDEQFF,TRBV24-1,many,TRBD2,TRBJ2-1
TGTGCCAGCAGCTTCTATTTAAGAAGGACCGGGACTAGCGACTCCTACAATGAGCAGTTCTTC,CASSFYLRRTGTSDSYNEQFF,TRBV7-7,many,TRBD2,TRBJ2-1
TGTGCCAGCAGCTCGAGCGGGACAGGGGGCGGAAGAAGGGAAAAACTGTTTTTT,CASSSSGTGGGRREKLFF,TRBV11-2,few,TRBD1,TRBJ1-4
TGTGCCAGCAGCTCTACCCCCTGGGCGACCTACGAGCAGTACTTC,CASSSTPWATYEQYF,TRBV7-2,many,NA,TRBJ2-7
TGTGCCAGCAGCTTGGGGTTCACTGGGGCCAACGTCCTGACTTTC,CASSLGFTGANVLTF,TRBV11-2,few,NA,TRBJ2-6
TGCAGTGCTAGCCGGGACCAACTCAACTTC,CSASRDQLNF,TRBV20-1,few,NA,TRBJ2-1
TGTGCCAGCTCACGGGACAGGGTTGATGAAGCTTTCTTT,CASSRDRVDEAFF,TRBV18,few,TRBD1,TRBJ1-1
TGTGCCAGCAGTTTTGATTGGGGGAGGTTCGAGCAGTACTTC,CASSFDWGRFEQYF,TRBV28,NA,NA,TRBJ2-7
TGTGCCATCAGTGCCCAGGGGGGCTCCGCGGCGGATACGCAGTATTTT,CAISAQGGSAADTQYF,TRBV10-3,many,NA,TRBJ2-3
TGTGCCACCAGCAGAGATTCTTTGGAGACCCAGTACTTC,CATSRDSLETQYF,TRBV15,many,NA,TRBJ2-5
TGCAGTGCTAGAGATCAGACTAGCGGGAGGATCAATGAGCAGTTCTTC,CSARDQTSGRINEQFF,TRBV20-1,NA,TRBD2,TRBJ2-1
TGTGCCAGCAGTGAAGGGGGGTTTGGCTACACCTTC,CASSEGGFGYTF,TRBV6-1,many,NA,TRBJ1-2
TGTGCCAGCAGCCCCGGGACATCAAATTCACCCCTCCACTTT,CASSPGTSNSPLHF,TRBV7-2,few,NA,TRBJ1-6
TGTGCCAGCAGTTATGATACGATAAATGAGCAGTTCTTC,CASSYDTINEQFF,TRBV27,few,NA,TRBJ2-1
TGTGCCAGCACCCCCCTGGGTACAGATACGCAGTATTTT,CASTPLGTDTQYF,TRBV12-3/TRBV12-4,many,NA,TRBJ2-3
TGCAGCGTTGCCCCCCTGCGGGACAGGGGGCAGGTTACGCAGTATTTT,CSVAPLRDRGQVTQYF,TRBV29-1,NA,TRBD1,TRBJ2-3
TGCAGTGCTAGAGATTATTTGAAGACCCAGTACTTC,CSARDYLKTQYF,TRBV20-1,NA,NA,TRBJ2-5
TGCAGTGCCGAGGGGGGGGGATTCCCCACAGATACGCAGTATTTT,CSAEGGGFPTDTQYF,TRBV20-1,many,NA,TRBJ2-3
TGTGCCAGCAGCTTAGCACTCACACGGCCCATATATTTT,CASSLALTRPIYF,TRBV7-2,few,NA,TRBJ1-3
TGTGCCAGCAGCCCCCTCTGGGGACAGGGTCACAATGAGCAGTTCTTC,CASSPLWGQGHNEQFF,TRBV7-2,few,TRBD1,TRBJ2-1
TGCGCCAGCAGAACAACCGGGACGGGGATTTCTGGAAACACCATATATTTT,CASRTTGTGISGNTIYF,TRBV5-1,NA,NA,TRBJ1-3
TGTGCCAGCAGCAATACAACTAGCGGGAGGAACGAGCAGTACTTC,CASSNTTSGRNEQYF,TRBV21-1,few,NA,TRBJ2-7
TGTGCCAGCAGCTTACTAGCGGGAGGGCAATACACCGGGGAGCTGTTTTTT,CASSLLAGGQYTGELFF,TRBV11-2,few,TRBD2,TRBJ2-2
TGTGCCAGCTCACCACCGAGGGGGAACTTCATTCAGTACTTC,CASSPPRGNFIQYF,TRBV18,many,NA,TRBJ2-4
TGTGCCAGCAGCCAAGGACAGGGTGGTTATCAGCCCCAGCATTTT,CASSQGQGGYQPQHF,TRBV3-1,many,TRBD1,TRBJ1-5
TGCAGCGCAGTTGGGACAGGGGGTCCCTACGAGCAGTACTTC,CSAVGTGGPYEQYF,TRBV29-1,many,TRBD1,TRBJ2-7
TGCAGCGTTGAAACATATCCCTACGAGCGGTACTTC,CSVETYPYERYF,TRBV29-1,NA,NA,TRBJ2-7
TGTGCCAGCTCGGGGGGACAGGAATCCGAGCAGTACTTC,CASSGGQESEQYF,TRBV18,NA,TRBD1,TRBJ2-7
TGTGCCTGGAGAGGGACAGGGGCTTTCTATGGCTACACCTTC,CAWRGTGAFYGYTF,TRBV30,NA,TRBD1,TRBJ1-2
TGTGCCACCAGTGTTGGGGGCACGAACACCGGGGAGCTGTTTTTT,CATSVGGTNTGELFF,TRBV24-1,NA,NA,TRBJ2-2
TGTGCCAGCAGTTTAAGGGACACTGAAGCTTTCTTT,CASSLRDTEAFF,TRBV28,NA,NA,TRBJ1-1
TGTGCCAGCAGCTTGTTCAGGGGCTCTAATGAAAAACTGTTTTTT,CASSLFRGSNEKLFF,TRBV5-4,NA,NA,TRBJ1-4
TGCAGTGCTAGTGACAGGGGAAACACTGAAGCTTTCTTT,CSASDRGNTEAFF,TRBV20-1,few,TRBD1,TRBJ1-1
TGCGCCAGCAGCGTAGTGGACTACTACAATGAGCAGTTCTTC,CASSVVDYYNEQFF,TRBV5-1,many,NA,TRBJ2-1
TGTGCCAGCAGCCGAAGCGGGAGAACAAACGAGCAGTACTTC,CASSRSGRTNEQYF,TRBV7-2,NA,TRBD2,TRBJ2-7
TGTGCCAGCAGCTTAGGGACTGGTGTCGCTGAAGCTTTCTTT,CASSLGTGVAEAFF,TRBV7-9,few,NA,TRBJ1-1
TGTGCCAGCGCTTATTTAGGAGCCGGTGAGCAGTACTTC,CASAYLGAGEQYF,TRBV7-8,NA,NA,TRBJ2-7
TGTGCCAGCAGTAAGGACAGGGCTAGCCACGAGCAGTACTTC,CASSKDRASHEQYF,TRBV25-1,few,TRBD1,TRBJ2-7
TGTGCCAGCAGCGACCGTGGACAGGGGAGCACTGAAGCTTTCTTT,CASSDRGQGSTEAFF,TRBV12-3/TRBV12-4,many,TRBD1,TRBJ1-1
TGTGCCAGCAGTTTAGAGGGGGCCGAGACCGGGGAGCTGTTTTTT,CASSLEGAETGELFF,TRBV12-3/TRBV12-4,few,TRBD1,TRBJ2-2